The 20 T cell receptor beta chains below all came from one sample that was sequenced in a study of CD8 T cells in Susac syndrome. With random hexamers, reverse transcription was performed on about 0.5 to 1 ug of RNA. One entry per CDR3 protein results from TCRdb running MiXCR on the immunoSEQ multiplex PCR reads. The table has 170,000 or so distinct CDR3 sequences, approximately 95% seen once; the top ten hold 0.1% to 0.15%. The sequencing sample was made of CD4+ T cells from PBMCs. The receptor set was obtained from a human donor with Susac syndrome.

This rearrangement joins TRBV29-1 to TRBJ2-2; D is unresolved. The CDR3 sequence is 14 residues long. Germline V gives CDR1 SQVTM, CDR2 ANQGSEA. The germline V and J ends were trimmed by 5 bases and 0 bases, with 10 bases remaining between them. For the CDR3, the DNA is TGCAGCGTTAGTGGGTTACCGAACACCGGGGAGCTGTTTTTT. It encodes CSVSGLPNTGELFF.

This clonotype has a single count. CDR3 amino acids: CASPLLQPSGANVLTF. CDR3 DNA: TGTGCCAGCCCCCTTTTACAGCCCTCTGGGGCCAACGTCCTGACTTTC. The genes are TRBV21-1 and TRBJ2-6; TRBD1 is the table's D call, not checked against the DNA. TRBV21-1 is an annotated pseudogene. This CDR3 contains 16 residues.

The rearrangement uses TRBV4-2 and TRBJ2-5; D is uncertain. The V end was cut by 1 base, the J end by 2 bases, with 8 bases between. Germline CDR1 LGHNA, CDR2 YNFKEQ. The CDR3 runs to 14 residues. Here the CDR3 DNA reads TGTGCCAGCAGCCAAGTGGAACTTCAAGAGACCCAGTACTTC. It specifies CASSQVELQETQYF.

This sequence joins TRBV29-1 and TRBJ1-4; no firm D call. V dropped 6 bases and J dropped 3 bases, with 8 bases sitting between them. CDR3 size: 12 residues. The germline CDR1 and CDR2 sequences are SQVTM and ANQGSEA. The CDR3 region has the DNA TGCAGCGTCCGGGCCGCTAATGAAAAACTGTTTTTT. It specifies CSVRAANEKLFF.

The V call is TRBV7-7, the J call TRBJ2-7; 8 nucleotides line up with TRBD1. There are 14 residues in the CDR3. In germline, CDR1 is SSHAT, CDR2 FNYEAQ (reference sequence). The CDR3 DNA is TGTGCTAGCAGCTCCGACAGGGGAAACTACGAGCAGTACGTC. It specifies CASSSDRGNYEQYV.

J is TRBJ1-5 and V is TRBV9; TRBD1 matches at 7 bases. Germline V gene data show CDR1 as SGDLS and CDR2 as YYNGEE. The CDR3 sequence is 14 residues long. V gave up 2 bases and J gave up 4 bases; unmatched junction bases: 3. As DNA, the CDR3 is TGTGCCAGCAGCGTTGGGACAGCTAATCAGCCCCAGCATTTT. Amino acids: CASSVGTANQPQHF. Full variable domain (outside the CDR3, taken from reference TRBV9 and TRBJ1-5): DSGVTQTPKHLITATGQRVTLRCSPRSGDLSVYWYQQSLDQGLQFLIQYYNGEERAKGNILERFSAQQFPDLHSELNLSSLELGDSALYFCASSVGTANQPQHFGDGTRLSIL.

This chain joins TRBV10-3 and TRBJ1-5; TRBD1 is a possible D gene (5 bases). This CDR3 has 14 residues. Trimming left V 2 bases short and J 7 bases short, with 12 bases between. The germline V gene encodes CDR1 ENHRY and CDR2 SYGVKD. CDR3 bases: TGTGCCATCAGTGAGACCGGGGGAGAACAGCCCCAGCATTTT. Translating it yields CAISETGGEQPQHF.

This clonotype has only one observation. The J gene is TRBJ2-1, the V gene TRBV24-1; TRBD1 matches 7 bases. CDR1 is KGHDR and CDR2 is SFDVKD in the germline V gene. The J segment lost 9 bases and the V segment lost 2 bases, leaving 12 bases of the junction unmatched. The CDR3 contains 16 residues. The CDR3 reads CATSDSRQGSFSEQFF. The CDR3 coding sequence is TGTGCCACCAGTGATTCCAGACAGGGATCTTTTTCTGAGCAGTTCTTC.

Here the CDR3 DNA reads TGCGCCAGCAGCTTTGGAGGGCACGATCAGCCCCAGCATTTT. Translated, it gives CASSFGGHDQPQHF. This rearrangement joins TRBV5-1 to TRBJ1-5; D unresolved. The length of the CDR3 is 14 residues. Germline V gene lookup returns CDR1 SGHRS and CDR2 YFSETQ. V lost 2 bases to trimming and J lost 5 bases, with 11 bases between them.

The V gene is TRBV7-9, the J gene TRBJ2-1, with no clear D. The CDR3 contains 12 residues. The V and J ends lost 0 bases and 11 bases respectively, with 8 bases between them. CDR1 and CDR2 from the germline V gene are SEHNR and FQNEAQ (reference sequence). The CDR3 DNA is TGTGCCAGCAGCTTAGCCCCTGGGAAGCAGTTCTTC. Residues: CASSLAPGKQFF.

V usage is TRBV13 and J usage is TRBJ2-7; D call uncertain. CDR3 size: 11 residues. CDR1 and CDR2 (germline): PRHDT, FYEKMQ (reference sequence). V dropped 6 bases and J dropped 2 bases, with 5 bases sitting between them. CDR3 in DNA: TGTGCCAGCAGTTCTGCCTACGAGCAGTACGTC. Its translation: CASSSAYEQYV.

V gene TRBV15 combines with J gene TRBJ2-4; no clear D. Per germline, CDR1 LNHNV and CDR2 YYDKDF (reference sequence). This CDR3 region has 15 residues. V was trimmed by 4 bases and J by 5 bases, leaving 15 bases between them. The CDR3, as DNA: TGTGCCACCAGCAAACCCGCGACGGCGGAAAACATTCAGTACTTC. Amino acid sequence: CATSKPATAENIQYF.

The rearrangement uses TRBV7-2 and TRBJ1-4; D gene unclear. CDR3 length equals 14 residues. The V gene's germline CDR1 is SGHTA and CDR2 FQGNSA. The V end lost 3 bases, the J end lost 4 bases, and 9 bases lay between the germline ends. The CDR3 loop is CASSFGGLNEKLFF. DNA of the CDR3: TGTGCCAGCAGCTTTGGAGGCCTTAATGAAAAACTGTTTTTT.

The CDR3 loop is CSVEDPVVSGQFF. The CDR3 DNA reads TGCAGCGTTGAAGATCCCGTAGTCAGCGGGCAGTTCTTC. The chain is built from TRBV29-1 and TRBJ2-1, with TRBD2 as a possible D gene (5 bases). V lost 0 bases and J 12 bases, leaving 15 bases between the germline ends. The CDR3 sequence is 13 residues long. CDR1 is SQVTM, CDR2 ANQGSEA, per germline.

The rearrangement uses TRBV28 and TRBJ1-3; 7 bases fit TRBD1. Germline CDR1 and CDR2: MDHEN and SYDVKM. V trimming: 3 bases; J trimming: 2 bases; junction bases outside the gene matches: 1. The CDR3 loop spans 14 amino acids. CDR3 sequence reads: CASSFTGAGNTIYF. The CDR3 coding sequence is TGTGCCAGCAGTTTTACAGGGGCTGGAAACACCATATATTTT.

The chain combines TRBV6-6 with TRBJ2-5; maybe TRBD2 (5 bases). V was pared by 10 bases and J by 3 bases, with 15 bases between. The CDR3 consists of 13 residues. Per germline, CDR1 MNHNY and CDR2 SVGAGI (reference sequence). The CDR3 DNA follows: TGTGCCACCTCGGATAGCGAGAAAGAGACCCAGTACTTC. Its translation: CATSDSEKETQYF.

The chain combines TRBV4-3 with TRBJ1-4; possible D gene TRBD1, 5 bases. Germline V gives CDR1 LGHNA, CDR2 YSLEER. There are 12 residues in the CDR3. Trimming pared 4 bases from V and 8 bases from J, leaving 8 bases between. The CDR3 DNA is TGCGCCAGCAGCCCGGGGGGGGAAAAACTGTTTTTT. It translates to CASSPGGEKLFF.

This clonotype was observed a few times. This chain joins TRBV7-9 and TRBJ1-1; no firm D call. The CDR3 is made up of 13 amino acids. V gave up 5 bases and J gave up 2 bases, with 9 bases separating them. The germline V gene has CDR1 SEHNR and CDR2 FQNEAQ (reference sequence). The CDR3 protein is CASSRATNTEAFF. In DNA form, the CDR3 reads TGTGCCAGCAGCCGCGCGACCAACACTGAAGCTTTCTTT.

The J gene is TRBJ2-7, the V gene TRBV15; 9 bases map to TRBD1. Germline assignment: CDR1 LNHNV and CDR2 YYDKDF (reference sequence). V trimming: 1 base; J trimming: 5 bases; junction bases outside the gene matches: 6. The CDR3 length is 15 residues. The CDR3 DNA sequence: TGTGCCACCAGCAGAGGGACAGGGGTTTTCAACGAGCAGTACTTC. It encodes CATSRGTGVFNEQYF.

This chain joins TRBV4-3 and TRBJ2-4; TRBD1 is a possible D gene (5 bases). The ends were cut back, 0 bases at V and 7 bases at J, with 7 bases in the middle. Germline-derived CDR1 and CDR2 are LGHNA and YSLEER. The CDR3 consists of 13 residues. In nucleotides, the CDR3 is TGCGCCAGCAGCCAAGATCCAGGGAACATTCAGTACTTC. It translates to CASSQDPGNIQYF.